One and the same sample provided the 12 T cell receptor beta chains below, sequenced in a study of cytomegalovirus exposure and HLA in healthy donors. The PCR employed 60 Vbeta primers together with 13 Jbeta primers. Profiling relied on immunoSEQ multiplex PCR, and the TCRdb table lists in-frame clones only, not all of them. The sample has 55,000 to 70,000 clones, roughly 74% seen once. The source material was PBMCs. The origin of the receptors is a woman in her fifties or sixties in good health and CMV-seropositive.

The chain uses TRBV10-3 and TRBJ2-3; 7 nucleotides match TRBD2. With 0 bases clipped from V and 3 bases from J, the junction kept 3 bases outside the gene matches. The CDR3 has 15 residues. Germline V gene sequence: CDR1 ENHRY, CDR2 SYGVKD. The CDR3 coding sequence is TGTGCCATCAGTGAGTCCCGGGGGGAAACAGATACGCAGTATTTT. Translating it yields CAISESRGETDTQYF.

The J gene is TRBJ2-5, the V gene TRBV15; 7 nucleotides line up with TRBD2. The V and J ends lost 5 bases and 2 bases, in that order; junction bases with no gene match: 8. Germline V lookup: CDR1 LNHNV, CDR2 YYDKDF (reference sequence). The CDR3 runs to 15 residues. CDR3 residues: CATSSIALAQETQYF. The CDR3 coding sequence is TGTGCCACCAGCTCCATAGCACTAGCGCAAGAGACCCAGTACTTC.

The chain has TRBV19 and TRBJ1-5; the D gene is possibly TRBD1 (6 bases). The CDR3 has 17 amino acids. CDR1 LNHDA and CDR2 SQIVND come from the germline V gene (reference sequence). V was shortened by 3 bases and J by 0 bases, with 15 bases between the two germline ends. CDR3 DNA: TGTGCCAGTAGTATGAGGGGGAAACAGAATAGCAATCAGCCCCAGCATTTT. This encodes CASSMRGKQNSNQPQHF.

Concerning this clone: Its ends do not fully match the called genes, so a read error is possible. This chain connects TRBV4-1 to TRBJ2-7; 7 bases are a match to TRBD2. This CDR3 has 14 amino acids. Germline V gives CDR1 MGHRA, CDR2 YSYEKL. The CDR3 here is CASSQVEGGPEKYF. In DNA form, the CDR3 reads TGCGCCAGCAGCCAAGTTGAGGGAGGGCCCGAGAAGTACTTC.

The chain recombines TRBV28 with TRBJ1-1; D unclear. With 5 bases removed from V and 2 bases from J, the gap between germline ends came to 12 bases. The germline gives CDR1 MDHEN, CDR2 SYDVKM. The CDR3 covers 14 residues. The CDR3 region is CASSLGPGNTEAFF. The CDR3 region has the DNA TGTGCCAGCAGTCTAGGTCCTGGAAACACTGAAGCTTTCTTT.

The chain employs TRBV9 and TRBJ1-1, with D unresolved. Germline V gene data show CDR1 as SGDLS and CDR2 as YYNGEE. With 2 bases removed from V and 5 bases from J, the gap between germline ends came to 10 bases. CDR3 size: 13 residues. This CDR3 is CASSVADQTEAFF. The CDR3 nucleotides are TGTGCCAGCAGCGTGGCCGATCAAACTGAAGCTTTCTTT.

There are a few counts of this clone. The chain has TRBV5-6 and TRBJ2-4; TRBD2 matches at 8 bases. Germline CDR1 reads SGHDT; CDR2 reads YYEEEE. With 2 bases clipped from V and 6 bases from J, the junction kept 13 bases outside the gene matches. The CDR3 runs to 17 residues. CDR3 in DNA: TGTGCCAGCAGCTTTAGGTCTAGCGGGCTGTCTCCAAACATTCAGTACTTC. Translated, it gives CASSFRSSGLSPNIQYF.

The V gene is TRBV2, the J gene TRBJ1-5; D call uncertain. The germline V gene has CDR1 SNHLY and CDR2 FYNNEI. V gave up 3 bases and J gave up 2 bases, with 11 bases separating them. This CDR3 is 15 amino acids long. The DNA of the CDR3 is TGTGCCAGCAGTGACGGAGCCGGGGGCAATCAGCCCCAGCATTTT. Amino acids: CASSDGAGGNQPQHF.

V usage is TRBV28 and J usage is TRBJ2-1, with D possibly TRBD2 on 5 matching bases. V was clipped by 4 bases and J by 11 bases, with 12 bases between them. This CDR3 spans 12 amino acids. Germline lookup yields CDR1 MDHEN and CDR2 SYDVKM. The CDR3 here is CASSSAGIKQFF. The CDR3 DNA follows: TGTGCCAGCAGTTCCGCCGGGATCAAGCAGTTCTTC.

The chain combines TRBV6-1 with TRBJ1-5, with a possible D match to TRBD1 (6 bases). The CDR3 has 13 residues. Germline CDR1 MNHNS, CDR2 SASEGT. V gave up 10 bases and J gave up 2 bases, with 12 bases separating them. In DNA, the CDR3 is TGTGCCACCGCCAGGACAGGCAATCAGCCCCAGCATTTT. Translated: CATARTGNQPQHF.

This clone was picked up a small number of times. The chain joins TRBV10-2 to TRBJ1-1; D gene unclear. This CDR3 has 11 amino acids. The germline V and J ends were trimmed by 3 bases and 11 bases, with 10 bases remaining between them. Germline CDR1 WSHSY, CDR2 SAAADI. This chain's CDR3 is CASSDGGRAFF. The CDR3 coding sequence is TGCGCCAGCAGTGATGGAGGGAGGGCTTTCTTT.

The CDR3 region has the DNA TGTGCCAGCAGTGAAATGCCCTTAAGTACCGGGACAGGGTCTTATGGCTACACCTTC. It is translated as CASSEMPLSTGTGSYGYTF. The V call is TRBV6-1, the J call TRBJ1-2, with 9 bases identical to TRBD1. Germline V gene data show CDR1 as MNHNS and CDR2 as SASEGT. This CDR3 is 19 amino acids long. With V trimmed by 2 bases and J by 5 bases, 18 bases remained unmatched.